Shown below are 10 T cell receptor beta chains from a single sample sequenced in a study of tumor-infiltrating lymphocytes in primary liver carcinoma (TCRdb year 2017). The run used an Illumina HiSeq 2500. Using a constant-region primer and ProtoScript II reverse transcriptase, TCRbeta-specific cDNA was reverse-transcribed from 450 to 650 ng total RNA. Three nested multiplex PCR rounds, following a slightly modified ARM-PCR procedure, were used to build the TCRbeta libraries. Multiplex TRBV1-TRBV30 forward primers and a Cbeta reverse primer were used in the first two PCR rounds, each of which was run for approximately 9 cycles. TCRdb trimmed the raw reads at Q25, called clones with MiXCR and kept productive beta chains. Rows merge per CDR3 protein into single entries with the most common DNA and genes. This sample lists 70,000 to 95,000 distinct CDR3 sequences; almost 70% were detected once. Roughly a quarter of the sample rests with the top ten.

Total RNA and DNA were co-extracted without cell sorting from about 19-30 mg of bulk tissue using the AllPrep DNA/RNA mini kit. The sequencing sample was made of liver tumor tissue from sampling region 4. What this sample's cell subset or site label stands for: tumor region T4, right-lateral pole. The receptor source for this set is a man aged 35 to 55 with primary liver carcinoma and hepatitis B virus infection.

This clonotype was counted a single time. The chain recombines TRBV5-5 with TRBJ2-1; the D is unclear. Germline CDR1 reads SGHKS; CDR2 reads YYEKEE (reference sequence). The CDR3 sequence is 12 residues long. Deletions cut 5 bases from V and 12 bases from J, with 15 bases between. The CDR3 DNA reads TGTGCCAGCAGTGTGGGTCCCAAGGGGCAGTTCTTC. It yields the protein CASSVGPKGQFF.

J is TRBJ2-1 and V is TRBV11-2; 7 nucleotides align to TRBD2. Per the germline V gene, CDR1 is SGHAT and CDR2 is FQNNGV. This CDR3 is built from 16 residues. The trim removed 5 bases at V and 6 bases at J, leaving 13 bases unmatched. The CDR3 nucleotides read TGTGCCAGCAGCATAACGGCTGGGGGGGGGGTCAATGAGCAGTTCTTC. It is translated as CASSITAGGGVNEQFF.

In regard to this clonotype: Here the CDR3 omits its conserved ending phenylalanine or tryptophan, so a read error is the likely source. Because the CDR3's place on the DNA is in doubt, the DNA is left out and the CDR3 is given as listed by TCRdb. V and J are TRBV28 and TRBJ2-7; whether TRBD1, the table's D call, matches the DNA was not checked. The CDR3 sequence runs 12 residues, both termini included. Germline CDR1 and CDR2: MDHEN and SYDVKM. The CDR3 here is CASSLTGAEQHL.

V gene TRBV29-1 combines with J gene TRBJ2-3; 11 bases map to TRBD2. The CDR3 sequence is 18 residues long. The germline V gene encodes CDR1 SQVTM and CDR2 ANQGSEA. V gave up 6 bases and J gave up 2 bases; unmatched junction bases: 16. The DNA of the CDR3 is TGCAGCGTGTCAGGGGTGCGGATTAGCGGGAGGGCCACAGATACGCAGTATTTT. It specifies CSVSGVRISGRATDTQYF.

Points on this clonotype: A much more abundant neighbour one base away suggests this may be a read error. For the CDR3, the DNA is TGTGCCAGCAGTTATCAGGCGGGAGGGCCAGATACGCAGTGTTTT. This translates into CASSYQAGGPDTQCF. V gene TRBV6-4 combines with J gene TRBJ2-3; 9 nucleotides align to TRBD2. Germline CDR1 and CDR2: MRHNA and SNTAGT. The CDR3 runs to 15 residues.

As for this clonotype: A read error may be the cause here, since a much bigger clone is one base away. The rearrangement uses TRBV7-9 and TRBJ2-7, with D unresolved. The CDR3 sequence is 14 residues long. The germline CDR1 and CDR2 sequences are SEHNR and FQNEAQ (reference sequence). CDR3 nucleotide sequence: TGTGCCAGCAGCCCCTCGCAGTACTCCTACGAGCGGTACTTC. This codes for CASSPSQYSYERYF.

This clonotype was seen repeatedly, ten times or more. The chain has TRBV5-4 and TRBJ1-2; D unclear. The germline V gene encodes CDR1 SGHNT and CDR2 YYREEE (reference sequence). The CDR3 spans 13 residues. Trimming shortened V by 4 bases and J by 6 bases, and 13 bases separated the two germline ends. The CDR3 nucleotides read TGTGCCAGCAGCCTGAACGTCGGAAATGGCTACACCTTC. Amino acid sequence: CASSLNVGNGYTF.

This clonotype was observed a few times. Since the CDR3 does not end with the conserved phenylalanine or tryptophan, this likely comes from a read error. The CDR3 DNA reads TGTGCAAGCAGTGAACACGGAGCAGGGGAGCTGTTTTCT. It translates to CASSEHGAGELFS. This chain connects TRBV6-1 to TRBJ2-2; D remains unclear. The germline gives CDR1 MNHNS, CDR2 SASEGT. CDR3 size: 13 residues.

Worth noting for this clonotype: The germline gene is not matched at one end of the junction; a read error may be the cause. The chain joins TRBV10-3 to TRBJ1-1; D is unclear. In germline, CDR1 is ENHRY, CDR2 SYGVKD. This CDR3 spans 14 amino acids. In DNA form, the CDR3 reads TGTGCCATCAGTGCCGAGAGGGCGAACACTGATGCTTTCTTT. This codes for CAISAERANTDAFF.

With respect to this clonotype: The junction does not match germline at one end; this may be a read error. J is TRBJ2-5 and V is TRBV29-1, with 11 nucleotides matching TRBD2. There are 16 residues in the CDR3. Germline V CDR1 and CDR2: SQVTM, ANQGSEA. The CDR3: CSTAGTSGRAQETQYF. The CDR3 DNA sequence: TGTAGCACTGCAGGTACTAGCGGGAGAGCTCAAGAGACCCAGTACTTC. Full variable domain (outside the CDR3, taken from reference TRBV29-1 and TRBJ2-5): SAVISQKPSRDICQRGTSLTIQCQVDSQVTMMFWYRQQPGQSLTLIATANQGSEATYESGFVIDKFPISRPNLTFSTLTVSNMSPEDSSIYLCSTAGTSGRAQETQYFGPGTRLLVL.